These T cell receptor beta chains were read from a single sample in a study of blood T cells in healthy people across ages. Via MiXCR, TCRdb re-called the 5' RACE reads, giving one row per CDR3 protein. The profile shows 1.5 million to 2 million distinct CDR3 sequences, around 50% of them singletons. Sequences were obtained from blood. These TCRs come from a woman between 40 and 50 years old in good health. CDR3s include the opening cysteine and the closing phenylalanine or tryptophan. Fields, in order: J gene, V gene, D gene, CDR3 protein. The D gene is left open where the match is weak.

j_gene: TRBJ2-3; v_gene: TRBV15; d_gene: NA; CDR3aa: CATSSNPRDASTDTQYF
j_gene: TRBJ1-1; v_gene: TRBV28; d_gene: TRBD1; CDR3aa: CASSVSGQGGTFF
j_gene: NA; v_gene: TRBV29-1; d_gene: NA; CDR3aa: CSASGLRNEQYF
j_gene: TRBJ2-6; v_gene: TRBV15; d_gene: TRBD2; CDR3aa: CASAGGGRSGANVLTF
j_gene: TRBJ2-7; v_gene: TRBV6-5; d_gene: NA; CDR3aa: CASSYSAGPQYF
j_gene: TRBJ1-5; v_gene: TRBV5-1; d_gene: NA; CDR3aa: CASILGGDSNQPQHF
j_gene: TRBJ2-1; v_gene: TRBV4-2; d_gene: NA; CDR3aa: CASSQDGQTNEQFF
j_gene: TRBJ2-6; v_gene: TRBV4-2; d_gene: TRBD1; CDR3aa: CASSPRTGRNSGANVLTF
j_gene: TRBJ2-3; v_gene: TRBV29-1; d_gene: NA; CDR3aa: CSGGTSSSSGTQYF
j_gene: TRBJ2-3; v_gene: TRBV12-3/TRBV12-4; d_gene: NA; CDR3aa: CAGQQGHTQYF
j_gene: NA; v_gene: TRBV11-2; d_gene: NA; CDR3aa: CASSPAGGQGRSEQYF
j_gene: TRBJ2-4; v_gene: TRBV6-5; d_gene: NA; CDR3aa: CASSARLGDKNIQYF
j_gene: TRBJ1-1; v_gene: TRBV6-5; d_gene: NA; CDR3aa: CASSDSLTTEAFF
j_gene: TRBJ1-2; v_gene: TRBV6-2/TRBV6-3; d_gene: TRBD1; CDR3aa: CASAPGQVGTRGYTF
j_gene: TRBJ1-6; v_gene: TRBV4-2; d_gene: NA; CDR3aa: CASSPLGRDSPLHF
j_gene: TRBJ2-5; v_gene: TRBV7-2; d_gene: TRBD2; CDR3aa: CASTLAGPVKETQYF
j_gene: TRBJ1-1; v_gene: TRBV4-1; d_gene: NA; CDR3aa: CASSQDHPEDFTEAFF
j_gene: TRBJ2-3; v_gene: TRBV29-1; d_gene: NA; CDR3aa: CSVAQSPDTQYF
j_gene: TRBJ2-7; v_gene: TRBV7-2; d_gene: NA; CDR3aa: CASSLTSVSYEQYF
j_gene: NA; v_gene: TRBV18; d_gene: TRBD2; CDR3aa: CASSPSGVSEQYF
j_gene: TRBJ2-4; v_gene: TRBV5-6; d_gene: TRBD2; CDR3aa: CASSSVLGGENIQYF
j_gene: NA; v_gene: TRBV28; d_gene: NA; CDR3aa: CASSLTGRTYEQYF
j_gene: TRBJ1-2; v_gene: TRBV25-1; d_gene: NA; CDR3aa: CASSESLTGHLGYTF
j_gene: TRBJ2-1; v_gene: TRBV28; d_gene: TRBD1; CDR3aa: CASSFGDRGPIDEQFF
j_gene: TRBJ2-7; v_gene: TRBV11-2; d_gene: NA; CDR3aa: CASSFRTQSYEQYF
j_gene: TRBJ2-3; v_gene: TRBV19; d_gene: TRBD2; CDR3aa: CASSPLSLSGGVADTQYF
j_gene: TRBJ2-3; v_gene: TRBV7-9; d_gene: NA; CDR3aa: CASSKGATLGTDTQYF
j_gene: TRBJ2-7; v_gene: TRBV12-3/TRBV12-4; d_gene: NA; CDR3aa: CASSFYGMGLEQYF
j_gene: TRBJ2-1; v_gene: TRBV7-6; d_gene: NA; CDR3aa: CASSWSGGTEVYNEQFF
j_gene: TRBJ2-3; v_gene: TRBV11-1; d_gene: NA; CDR3aa: CASNPLPTDTQYF
j_gene: TRBJ1-4; v_gene: TRBV6-5; d_gene: NA; CDR3aa: CASSYSSPWIRGSNEKLFF
j_gene: TRBJ2-1; v_gene: TRBV20-1; d_gene: NA; CDR3aa: CSARFRQGITGGEQFF
j_gene: NA; v_gene: TRBV28; d_gene: TRBD1; CDR3aa: CASGRTGSIDPYYEQYF
j_gene: TRBJ2-3; v_gene: TRBV29-1; d_gene: NA; CDR3aa: CSAGHLTHIGTDTQYF
j_gene: TRBJ2-5; v_gene: TRBV28; d_gene: NA; CDR3aa: CASSLGRAVQETQYF
j_gene: NA; v_gene: TRBV28; d_gene: NA; CDR3aa: CASSPLGAAYEQYF
j_gene: TRBJ2-5; v_gene: TRBV28; d_gene: NA; CDR3aa: CASPPQGGDRKQETQYF
j_gene: NA; v_gene: TRBV4-3; d_gene: TRBD1; CDR3aa: CASSQAGPGQGAYEQYF
j_gene: TRBJ1-4; v_gene: TRBV7-6; d_gene: NA; CDR3aa: CASSFSQAPNEKLFF
j_gene: NA; v_gene: TRBV29-1; d_gene: NA; CDR3aa: CSGQGPETQYF
j_gene: TRBJ1-2; v_gene: TRBV12-3/TRBV12-4; d_gene: NA; CDR3aa: CASSRTEAPNYGYTF
j_gene: TRBJ1-2; v_gene: TRBV7-2; d_gene: NA; CDR3aa: CAGSLDRGSPGYTF
j_gene: TRBJ2-7; v_gene: TRBV28; d_gene: NA; CDR3aa: CASSPPAGANEQYF
j_gene: TRBJ2-7; v_gene: TRBV28; d_gene: TRBD1; CDR3aa: CASSRQGAFLYEQYF
j_gene: TRBJ2-4; v_gene: TRBV7-9; d_gene: TRBD1; CDR3aa: CASSRLMTGGAKNIQYF
j_gene: TRBJ1-5; v_gene: TRBV20-1; d_gene: NA; CDR3aa: CSAINRDPVLSQHF
j_gene: TRBJ2-1; v_gene: TRBV5-1; d_gene: NA; CDR3aa: CASSSPPNNEQFF
j_gene: TRBJ1-4; v_gene: TRBV29-1; d_gene: TRBD1; CDR3aa: CSVWTGALGTNEKLFF
j_gene: TRBJ2-3; v_gene: TRBV25-1; d_gene: TRBD1; CDR3aa: CASSEGQGIYADTQYF
j_gene: TRBJ1-6; v_gene: TRBV20-1; d_gene: NA; CDR3aa: CSARKTLEGSYNSPLHF